This TCR beta chain was sequenced during a study of blood T cell repertoires in COVID-19 (TCRdb year 2020). Broadly, across the study: Samples from collaborators originated in the United States, Italy and Spain and spanned both the acute and convalescent phases of COVID-19. Sample metadata almost always included a de-identified subject ID, COVID-19 status, age in years and sex. Deeply sampled blood TCRbeta repertoires from subjects exposed to, actively infected with, or recovered from COVID-19 were included in the dataset. Samples were obtained from the ongoing ImmuneRACE study (first 160 participants) and from about 1,300 subjects provided by 6 global collaborators. The prospective study material was composed of cDNA or gDNA derived from T cells, B-cell-depleted T cells, or PBMCs. HLA class I and class II types, where available, came from metadata supplied by the sample provider rather than from assay-based typing. The repertoires were released in a freely available public database intended as a resource for research on the immune response to SARS-CoV-2.

What the research found in general, with its limitations: The amount of clinical and demographic metadata varied by source and participant and was provided uncurated.

To note about this clone: Its antigen remains undetermined. The sample holds no much larger clone one base away, and base qualities are not on file.

CDR1 and CDR2 are drawn from the germline V gene: MGHRA, YSYEKL. V is reduced by 7 bases and J by 1 base, leaving a spacing of 13 bases between them. Including the terminal cysteine and phenylalanine, the CDR3 comprises 14 residues. Solely the CDR3 DNA is kept, with 42 bases framed from the first base. TCRbeta CDR3 regions were amplified from genomic DNA by means of the immunoSEQ Assay, a bias-controlled multiplex PCR. As for the authors' bioinformatics: Within the assay, amplification of reference gene primers was used to estimate how many nucleated cells each sample contained. To quantify the absolute abundance of each unique TCRbeta CDR3 rearrangement, sequence reads were collapsed and filtered. For each sample, productive Simpson clonality was calculated as the square root of Simpson's diversity index over productive rearrangements. TCRdb mirrors the immuneACCESS table, restricted to in-frame sequences. Some clones are absent from its copies; in checked studies, under half trace to an unresolved V gene, and the reason for the others is unknown. V, J and clone size reflect that table, while D and trimming were determined from the DNA. The sample table lists more than 85,000 clones, under 80% of them with a count of one. The top ten clonotypes cover roughly 21% of the sample.

Each collaborating institution followed its own protocols to collect whole blood in K2EDTA tubes. For TCRbeta analysis, collaborators shipped samples as frozen whole blood, isolated PBMCs, or DNA extracted from either of those sample types. Sequenced sample: peripheral blood. This TCR was recovered from a woman aged 70 to 79 with acute or convalescent COVID-19. The chain joins TRBV4-1 to TRBJ1-1, with the identity of the D gene unclear. The nucleotides read TGCGCCAGCACCCGTGAGGCGGCGAACACTGAAGCTTTCTTT. Its coded protein is CASTREAANTEAFF.